Listed here are 20 T cell receptor beta chains from one sample, sequenced in a study of cytomegalovirus exposure and HLA in healthy donors. A multiplex PCR was run with 60 Vbeta primers and 13 Jbeta primers. Sequencing was performed with immunoSEQ multiplex PCR; in TCRdb, only in-frame clones are kept and a portion is missing. The sample contains 200,000 to 300,000 clones, roughly 82% of which appear only once. What was sequenced was PBMCs. The origin of the receptors is a woman aged 40 to 50 in good health and CMV-seropositive.

The chain has TRBV5-4 and TRBJ2-5, with TRBD1 identical over 7 bases. The CDR3 is 13 amino acids. Trimming removed 3 bases from V and 11 bases from J; junction bases left unmatched: 10. The germline V gene encodes CDR1 SGHNT and CDR2 YYREEE (reference sequence). CDR3 sequence: CASSSPYGQEQYF. CDR3 nucleotide sequence: TGTGCCAGCAGCTCACCCTATGGACAGGAGCAGTACTTC.

The chain couples TRBV10-3 to TRBJ1-1, with TRBD1 as a possible D gene (5 bases). The V end lost 8 bases, the J end lost 6 bases, and 16 bases lay between the germline ends. Germline values: CDR1 ENHRY, CDR2 SYGVKD. The CDR3 has 13 residues. CDR3 loop: CAIQGRGEAEAFF. The CDR3, as DNA: TGTGCCATCCAGGGAAGGGGCGAGGCTGAAGCTTTCTTT.

V and J are TRBV12-5 and TRBJ1-2; 8 bases map to TRBD1. CDR1 is LGHNT and CDR2 is FRNRAP in the germline V gene. With V trimmed by 4 bases and J by 7 bases, 5 bases remained unmatched. The CDR3 loop spans 13 amino acids. CDR3 sequence: CASGSSTGVGYTF. CDR3 DNA: TGTGCTAGTGGTTCCTCGACAGGGGTTGGCTACACCTTC.

V and J are TRBV6-6 and TRBJ1-2, with 7 bases fitting TRBD1. V lost 6 bases to trimming and J lost 4 bases; unmatched junction nucleotides: 2. The CDR3 runs 12 residues. Germline assignment: CDR1 MNHNY and CDR2 SVGAGI (reference sequence). The CDR3 DNA sequence: TGTGCCAGCAGGGGGACAGCCTATGGCTACACCTTC. Amino acids: CASRGTAYGYTF.

V usage is TRBV19 and J usage is TRBJ2-5; weak D call: TRBD1 (6 bases). This CDR3 region has 15 residues. In germline, CDR1 is LNHDA, CDR2 SQIVND (reference sequence). The V end was cut by 5 bases, the J end by 5 bases, with 18 bases between. CDR3 nucleotide sequence: TGTGCCAGTAGTCCCCCGACAGGCTCTCGGGAGACCCAGTACTTC. It yields the protein CASSPPTGSRETQYF.

There are a few counts of this clone. The chain joins TRBV7-9 to TRBJ1-6; 8 bases line up with TRBD1. Trimming at V came to 5 bases and at J to 6 bases, leaving 9 bases not matched to a gene. This CDR3 comprises 16 residues. Germline values: CDR1 SEHNR, CDR2 FQNEAQ (reference sequence). Written as DNA, the CDR3 is TGTGCCAGCAGCCATGGGGCCAGGGGGCGTAATTCACCCCTCCACTTT. Residues: CASSHGARGRNSPLHF. The entire variable domain, with the rest obtained from reference TRBV7-9 and TRBJ1-6, is as follows: DTGVSQNPRHKITKRGQNVTFRCDPISEHNRLYWYRQTLGQGPEFLTYFQNEAQLEKSRLLSDRFSAERPKGSFSTLEIQRTEQGDSAMYLCASSHGARGRNSPLHFGNGTRLTVT.

The rearrangement uses TRBV5-4 and TRBJ2-3; no firm D call. Germline V gene data show CDR1 as SGHNT and CDR2 as YYREEE (reference sequence). Trimming pared 7 bases from V and 6 bases from J, leaving 12 bases between. The CDR3 has 12 amino acids. CDR3 sequence reads: CASSSSSDTQYF. The CDR3 nucleotides are TGTGCCAGCTCCTCCTCCTCGGATACGCAGTATTTT.

The chain recombines TRBV9 with TRBJ2-3; perhaps TRBD2 as D (6 bases). The CDR3 contains 16 residues. Germline V gene lookup returns CDR1 SGDLS and CDR2 YYNGEE. Trimming stripped 2 bases from V and 1 base from J, with 14 bases between. This chain's CDR3 is CASSVRGLMGTDTQYF. The CDR3, as DNA: TGTGCCAGCAGCGTTCGTGGACTAATGGGCACAGATACGCAGTATTTT.

The chain combines TRBV13 with TRBJ2-1; 9 bases map to TRBD1. The V segment lost 5 bases and the J segment 8 bases; nucleotides outside the gene matches: 10. The CDR3 runs to 15 residues. Germline CDR1 reads PRHDT; CDR2 reads FYEKMQ (reference sequence). Here the CDR3 reads CASSQFGTGMDEQFF. The CDR3 nucleotides are TGTGCCAGCAGCCAATTCGGGACAGGGATGGATGAGCAGTTCTTC.

V usage is TRBV29-1 and J usage is TRBJ1-1, with D uncertain. The CDR3 has 11 amino acids. Per germline, CDR1 SQVTM and CDR2 ANQGSEA. With 5 bases removed from V and 0 bases from J, the gap between germline ends came to 4 bases. CDR3 nucleotides: TGCAGCGTTCAGATGAACACTGAAGCTTTCTTT. It translates to CSVQMNTEAFF.

This chain links TRBV10-3 with TRBJ1-2; perhaps TRBD1 as D (6 bases). The CDR3 length is 19 residues. In germline, CDR1 is ENHRY, CDR2 SYGVKD. V lost 2 bases, J lost 4 bases, and 26 bases lay in between. The CDR3 DNA sequence: TGTGCCATCAGTGAGCTTCGAAATTTTTTTACAGGGCTTTTCTATGGCTACACCTTC. It translates to CAISELRNFFTGLFYGYTF.

The table lists this clone with a count of one. The V and J genes are TRBV14 and TRBJ1-3; 9 bases map to TRBD1. With V trimmed by 0 bases and J by 0 bases, 9 bases remained unmatched. CDR1 and CDR2 (germline): SGHDN, FVKESK. The CDR3 sequence is 19 residues long. The CDR3 region has the DNA TGTGCCAGCAGCCAAGACCCCGGGACAGGGTTCAGCTCTGGAAACACCATATATTTT. Residues: CASSQDPGTGFSSGNTIYF.

This sequence joins TRBV7-2 and TRBJ1-5; TRBD1 might be the D (6 bases). The germline V and J ends were trimmed by 0 bases and 7 bases, with 10 bases remaining between them. Germline lookup yields CDR1 SGHTA and CDR2 FQGNSA. The CDR3 loop spans 14 amino acids. The CDR3 DNA follows: TGTGCCAGCAGCTTAGCAAGGGGGGGACAGCCCCAGCATTTT. Protein sequence: CASSLARGGQPQHF.

A remark on this clone: In the same sample, other DNA sequences code for this CDR3. This chain joins TRBV6-1 and TRBJ1-2; 7 bases are shared with TRBD1. CDR3 length equals 15 residues. J lost 2 bases, V lost 6 bases, and 9 bases had no gene match. The V gene's germline CDR1 is MNHNS and CDR2 SASEGT. The CDR3: CASSEPGQSNYGYTF. The CDR3 nucleotides read TGTGCCAGCAGCGAACCGGGACAGTCGAACTATGGCTACACCTTC.

This chain uses TRBV28 with TRBJ1-2; 10 bases agree with TRBD1. Germline CDR1 and CDR2: MDHEN and SYDVKM. The CDR3 is made up of 14 amino acids. V was pared by 6 bases and J by 4 bases, with 5 bases of the junction left unmatched. CDR3 bases: TGTGCCAGCAGCGCGGACAGGGGGGCCTATGGCTACACCTTC. It specifies CASSADRGAYGYTF.

This clone was found once. This chain connects TRBV7-9 to TRBJ1-1, with D unclear. Between the trimmed V and J ends, which lost 1 base and 5 bases, there was a span of 17 bases. Germline V lookup: CDR1 SEHNR, CDR2 FQNEAQ (reference sequence). The CDR3 loop spans 16 amino acids. In DNA, the CDR3 is TGTGCCAGCAGCTTAGATAATCGCAAACGGGGAACTGAAGCTTTCTTT. This sequence encodes CASSLDNRKRGTEAFF.

This clone was found once. The chain couples TRBV7-2 to TRBJ1-1; D call uncertain. The CDR3 extends over 16 amino acids. CDR1 and CDR2 from the germline V gene are SGHTA and FQGNSA. Trimming cost V 4 bases and J 0 bases, with 15 bases left between them. The CDR3 coding sequence is TGTGCCAGCAGCTCCTCAGGTGGAAATATGAACACTGAAGCTTTCTTT. It yields the protein CASSSSGGNMNTEAFF.

This clone was observed a few times. The CDR3 DNA sequence: TGCGCCAGCAGCTCAACGGGCAGGGGGCGGAATGAAAAACTGTTTTTT. Its translation is CASSSTGRGRNEKLFF. The gene calls are TRBV5-1 and TRBJ1-4, with 8 nucleotides matching TRBD1. This CDR3 is built from 16 residues. Germline-derived CDR1 and CDR2 are SGHRS and YFSETQ. Unmatched junction bases numbered 9, after V lost 3 bases and J lost 5 bases. The full variable domain, in which reference TRBV5-1 and TRBJ1-4 provide the parts outside the CDR3, is KAGVTQTPRYLIKTRGQQVTLSCSPISGHRSVSWYQQTPGQGLQFLFEYFSETQRNKGNFPGRFSGRQFSNSRSEMNVSTLELGDSALYLCASSSTGRGRNEKLFFGSGTQLSVL.

The chain links TRBV6-5 to TRBJ2-5, with D tentatively TRBD2 (6 bases). The J call may be wrong; the DNA end is better matched by TRBJ2-7. The CDR3 consists of 15 residues. Germline CDR1 and CDR2: MNHEY and SVGAGI. CDR3 region: CASSYAGRSTYEQYF. The CDR3 nucleotides are TGTGCCAGCAGTTACGCAGGGAGGTCGACCTACGAGCAGTACTTC.

The J gene is TRBJ1-1, the V gene TRBV10-3, with 8 bases aligning to TRBD1. The germline V gene encodes CDR1 ENHRY and CDR2 SYGVKD. The CDR3 has 16 residues. Trimming at V came to 3 bases and at J to 2 bases, leaving 8 bases not matched to a gene. CDR3 coding DNA: TGTGCCATCAGTGACCCTTTGGGACAGGTTAACACTGAAGCTTTCTTT. Translated: CAISDPLGQVNTEAFF.